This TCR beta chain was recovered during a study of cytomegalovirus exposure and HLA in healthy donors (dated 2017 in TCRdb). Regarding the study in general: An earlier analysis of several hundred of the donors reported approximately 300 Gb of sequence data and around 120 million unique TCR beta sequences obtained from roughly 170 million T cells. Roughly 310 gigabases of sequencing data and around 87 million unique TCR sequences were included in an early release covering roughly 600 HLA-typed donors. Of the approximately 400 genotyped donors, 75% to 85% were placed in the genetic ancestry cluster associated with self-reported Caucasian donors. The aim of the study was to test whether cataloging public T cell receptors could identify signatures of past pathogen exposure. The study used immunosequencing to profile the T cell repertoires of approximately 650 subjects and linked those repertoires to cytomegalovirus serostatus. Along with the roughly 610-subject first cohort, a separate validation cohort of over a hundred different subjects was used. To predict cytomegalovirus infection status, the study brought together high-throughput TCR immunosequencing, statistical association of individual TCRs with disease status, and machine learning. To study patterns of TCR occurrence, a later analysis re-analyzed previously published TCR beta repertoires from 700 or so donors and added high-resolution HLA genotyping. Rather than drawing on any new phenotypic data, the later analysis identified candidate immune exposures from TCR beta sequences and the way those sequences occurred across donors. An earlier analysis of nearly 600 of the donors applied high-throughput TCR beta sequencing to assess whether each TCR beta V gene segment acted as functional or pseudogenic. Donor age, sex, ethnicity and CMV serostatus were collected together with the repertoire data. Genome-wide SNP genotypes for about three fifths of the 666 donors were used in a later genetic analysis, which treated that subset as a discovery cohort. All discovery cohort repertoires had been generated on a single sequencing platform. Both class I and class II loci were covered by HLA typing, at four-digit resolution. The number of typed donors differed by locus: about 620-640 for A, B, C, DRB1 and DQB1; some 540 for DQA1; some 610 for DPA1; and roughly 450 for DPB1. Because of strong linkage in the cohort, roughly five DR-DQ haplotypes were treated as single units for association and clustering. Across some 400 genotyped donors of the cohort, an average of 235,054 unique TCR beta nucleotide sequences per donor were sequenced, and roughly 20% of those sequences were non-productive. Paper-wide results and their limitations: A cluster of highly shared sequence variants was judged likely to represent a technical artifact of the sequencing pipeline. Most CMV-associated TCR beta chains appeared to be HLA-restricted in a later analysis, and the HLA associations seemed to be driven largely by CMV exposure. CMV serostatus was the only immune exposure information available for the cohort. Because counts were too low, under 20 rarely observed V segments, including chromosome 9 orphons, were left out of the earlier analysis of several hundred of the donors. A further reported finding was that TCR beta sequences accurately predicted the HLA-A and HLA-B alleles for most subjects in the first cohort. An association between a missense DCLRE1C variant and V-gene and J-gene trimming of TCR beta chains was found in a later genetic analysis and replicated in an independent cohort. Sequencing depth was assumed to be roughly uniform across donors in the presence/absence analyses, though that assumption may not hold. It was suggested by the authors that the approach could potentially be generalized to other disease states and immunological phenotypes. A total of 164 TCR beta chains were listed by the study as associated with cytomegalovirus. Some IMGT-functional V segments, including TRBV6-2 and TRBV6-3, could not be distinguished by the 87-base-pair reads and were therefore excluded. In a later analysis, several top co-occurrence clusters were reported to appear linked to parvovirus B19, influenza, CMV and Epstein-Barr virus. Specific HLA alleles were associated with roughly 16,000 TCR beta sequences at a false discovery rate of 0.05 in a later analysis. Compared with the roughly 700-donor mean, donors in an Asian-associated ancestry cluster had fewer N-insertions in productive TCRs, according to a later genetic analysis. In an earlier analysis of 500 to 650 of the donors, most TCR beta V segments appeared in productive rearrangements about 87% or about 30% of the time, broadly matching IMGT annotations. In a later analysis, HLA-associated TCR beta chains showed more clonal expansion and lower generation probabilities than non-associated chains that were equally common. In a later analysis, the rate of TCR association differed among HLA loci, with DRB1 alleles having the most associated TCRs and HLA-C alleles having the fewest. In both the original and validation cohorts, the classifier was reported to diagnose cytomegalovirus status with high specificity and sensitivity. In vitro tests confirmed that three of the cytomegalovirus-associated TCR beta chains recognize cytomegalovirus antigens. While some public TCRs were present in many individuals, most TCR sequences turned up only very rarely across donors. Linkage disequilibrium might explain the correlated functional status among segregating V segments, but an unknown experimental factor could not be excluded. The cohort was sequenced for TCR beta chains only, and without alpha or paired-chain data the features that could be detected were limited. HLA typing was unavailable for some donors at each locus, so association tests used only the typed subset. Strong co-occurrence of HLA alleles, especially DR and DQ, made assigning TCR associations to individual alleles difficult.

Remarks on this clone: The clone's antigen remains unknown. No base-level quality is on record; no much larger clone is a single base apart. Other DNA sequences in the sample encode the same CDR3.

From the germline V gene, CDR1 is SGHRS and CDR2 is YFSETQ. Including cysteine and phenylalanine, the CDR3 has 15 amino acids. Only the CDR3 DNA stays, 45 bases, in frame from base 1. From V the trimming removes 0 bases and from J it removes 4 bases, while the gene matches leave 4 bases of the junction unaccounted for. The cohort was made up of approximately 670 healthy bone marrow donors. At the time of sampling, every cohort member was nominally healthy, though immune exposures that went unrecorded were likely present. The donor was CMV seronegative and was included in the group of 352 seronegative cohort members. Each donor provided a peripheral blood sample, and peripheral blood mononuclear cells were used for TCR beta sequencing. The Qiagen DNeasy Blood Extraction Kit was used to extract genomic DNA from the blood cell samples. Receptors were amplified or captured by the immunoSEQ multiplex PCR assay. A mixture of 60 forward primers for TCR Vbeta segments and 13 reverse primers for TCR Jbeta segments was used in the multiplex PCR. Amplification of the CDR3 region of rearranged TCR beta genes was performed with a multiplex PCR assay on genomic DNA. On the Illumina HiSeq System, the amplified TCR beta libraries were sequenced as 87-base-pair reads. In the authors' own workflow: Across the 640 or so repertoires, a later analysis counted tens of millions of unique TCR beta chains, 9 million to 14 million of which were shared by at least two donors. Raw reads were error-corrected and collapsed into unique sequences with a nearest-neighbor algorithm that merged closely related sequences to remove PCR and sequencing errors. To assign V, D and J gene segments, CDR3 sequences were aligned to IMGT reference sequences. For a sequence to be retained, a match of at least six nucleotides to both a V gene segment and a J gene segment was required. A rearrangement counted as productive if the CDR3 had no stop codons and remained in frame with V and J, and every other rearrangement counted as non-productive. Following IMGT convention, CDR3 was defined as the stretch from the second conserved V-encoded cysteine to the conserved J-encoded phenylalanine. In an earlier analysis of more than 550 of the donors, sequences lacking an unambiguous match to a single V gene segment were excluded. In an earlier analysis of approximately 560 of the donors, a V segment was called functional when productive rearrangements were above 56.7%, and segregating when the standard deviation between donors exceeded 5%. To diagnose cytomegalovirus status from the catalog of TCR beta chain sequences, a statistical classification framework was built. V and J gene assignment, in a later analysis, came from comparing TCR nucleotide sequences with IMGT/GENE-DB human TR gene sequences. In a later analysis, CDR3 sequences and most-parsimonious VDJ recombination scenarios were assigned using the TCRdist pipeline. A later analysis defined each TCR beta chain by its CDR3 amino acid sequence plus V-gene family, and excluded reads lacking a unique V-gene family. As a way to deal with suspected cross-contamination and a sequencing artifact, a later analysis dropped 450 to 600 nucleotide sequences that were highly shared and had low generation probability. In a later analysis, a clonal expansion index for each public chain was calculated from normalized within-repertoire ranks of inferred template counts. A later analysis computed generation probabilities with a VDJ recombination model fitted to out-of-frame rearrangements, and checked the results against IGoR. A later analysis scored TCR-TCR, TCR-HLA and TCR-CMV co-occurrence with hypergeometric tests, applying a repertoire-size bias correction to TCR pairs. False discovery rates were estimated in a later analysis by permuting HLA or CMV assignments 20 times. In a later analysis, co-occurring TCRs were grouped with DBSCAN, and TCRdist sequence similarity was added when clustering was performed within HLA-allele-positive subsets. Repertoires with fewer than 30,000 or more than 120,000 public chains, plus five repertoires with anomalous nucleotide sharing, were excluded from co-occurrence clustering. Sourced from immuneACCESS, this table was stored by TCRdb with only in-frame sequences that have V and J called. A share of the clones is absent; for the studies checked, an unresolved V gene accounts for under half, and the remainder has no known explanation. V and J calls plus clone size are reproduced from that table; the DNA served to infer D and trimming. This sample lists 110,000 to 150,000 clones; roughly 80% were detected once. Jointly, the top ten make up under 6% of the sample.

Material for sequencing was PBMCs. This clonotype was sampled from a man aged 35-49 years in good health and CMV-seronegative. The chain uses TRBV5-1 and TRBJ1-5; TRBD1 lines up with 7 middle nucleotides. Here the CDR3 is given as CASSLGGTDNQPQHF. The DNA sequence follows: TGCGCCAGCAGCTTGGGGGGGACAGATAATCAGCCCCAGCATTTT.